This is a list of T cell receptor beta chains from one sample in a study of shared clonotypes between healthy human individuals. The method was immunoSEQ multiplex PCR; TCRdb's version includes in-frame clones alone and lacks a portion of them. The sample has roughly 2,300,000 clones; under 95% are singletons. Input material: naive CD4+ T cells from PBMCs. These TCRs come from a man aged 18-30 years in good health. Some clones in this sample may be carry-over from other donors' samples. CDR3s include the opening cysteine and the closing phenylalanine or tryptophan. D genes are given only for firm matches. The size entry is marked missing in some rows and otherwise reads once, few, many or a size class.

v_call: TRBV14; j_call: TRBJ2-7; d_call: -; clone_size: -; cdr3_nt: TGTGCCAGCAGCCAAGTCCGAACCTACGAGCAGTACTTC; cdr3_aa: CASSQVRTYEQYF
v_call: TRBV11-2; j_call: TRBJ1-3; d_call: -; clone_size: -; cdr3_nt: TGTGCCAGCAGCTTAGTCCAGGCGGAGAACTCTGGAAACACCATATATTTT; cdr3_aa: CASSLVQAENSGNTIYF
v_call: TRBV10-3; j_call: TRBJ1-5; d_call: TRBD1; clone_size: -; cdr3_nt: TGTGCCATCAGTGCGGCAGGGGGGAGCAATCAGCCCCAGCATTTT; cdr3_aa: CAISAAGGSNQPQHF
v_call: TRBV19; j_call: TRBJ1-1; d_call: -; clone_size: -; cdr3_nt: TGTGCCAGTCAAGGGCCCACTGAAGCTTTCTTT; cdr3_aa: CASQGPTEAFF
v_call: TRBV7-9; j_call: TRBJ1-5; d_call: TRBD1; clone_size: -; cdr3_nt: TGTGCCAGCAACTTAGGGGACAGGGCCAGCGGGCCCCAGCATTTT; cdr3_aa: CASNLGDRASGPQHF
v_call: TRBV5-1; j_call: TRBJ2-1; d_call: TRBD2; clone_size: once; cdr3_nt: TGCGCCAGCAGCTTCACCGGGACTAATCCCGACAATGAGCAGTTCTTC; cdr3_aa: CASSFTGTNPDNEQFF
v_call: TRBV19; j_call: TRBJ2-1; d_call: -; clone_size: once; cdr3_nt: TGTGCCAGTACCTCAAGAAGGGCCTCGCATGAGCAGTTCTTC; cdr3_aa: CASTSRRASHEQFF
v_call: TRBV11-2; j_call: TRBJ2-7; d_call: -; clone_size: -; cdr3_nt: TGTGCCAGCAGCTCTGGACGGCACTACGAGCAGTACTTC; cdr3_aa: CASSSGRHYEQYF
v_call: TRBV28; j_call: TRBJ2-1; d_call: TRBD2; clone_size: -; cdr3_nt: TGTGCCAGCGGACGACTAGCGGATGAGCAGTTCTTC; cdr3_aa: CASGRLADEQFF
v_call: TRBV7-6; j_call: TRBJ2-3; d_call: TRBD2; clone_size: -; cdr3_nt: TGTGCCAGCAGCTTAGAAAGAGTAGCGGGAGATACGCAGTATTTT; cdr3_aa: CASSLERVAGDTQYF
v_call: TRBV12-2; j_call: TRBJ2-1; d_call: -; clone_size: -; cdr3_nt: TGTGCAAGTCGCCACTTTGGCGCGGGAGGGGACAATGAGCAGTTCTTC; cdr3_aa: CASRHFGAGGDNEQFF
v_call: TRBV28; j_call: TRBJ1-2; d_call: -; clone_size: -; cdr3_nt: TGTGCCAGCCGTCTAGGGGGGCGCGACTATGGCTACACCTTC; cdr3_aa: CASRLGGRDYGYTF
v_call: TRBV11-2; j_call: TRBJ1-4; d_call: -; clone_size: -; cdr3_nt: TGTGCCAGCAGACCAAAGGGGAGGGGACGGGGGATAAGTGGAAAACTGTTTTTT; cdr3_aa: CASRPKGRGRGISGKLFF
v_call: TRBV10-2; j_call: TRBJ2-7; d_call: -; clone_size: -; cdr3_nt: TGCGCCAGCTATATGGGGGACGAGCAGTACTTC; cdr3_aa: CASYMGDEQYF
v_call: TRBV2; j_call: TRBJ2-1; d_call: -; clone_size: -; cdr3_nt: TGTGCCAGCAGATCGGGGGCCCCTTACAATGAGCAGTTCTTC; cdr3_aa: CASRSGAPYNEQFF
v_call: TRBV29-1; j_call: TRBJ1-1; d_call: -; clone_size: -; cdr3_nt: TGCAGCGCGCGGGAAACAGGGTTTGGGAACACTGAAGCTTTCTTT; cdr3_aa: CSARETGFGNTEAFF
v_call: TRBV6-1; j_call: TRBJ1-1; d_call: -; clone_size: -; cdr3_nt: TGTGCCAGCAGTGAAGCTGAAAGGAGGGGCACTGAAGCTTTCTTT; cdr3_aa: CASSEAERRGTEAFF
v_call: TRBV6-6; j_call: TRBJ2-7; d_call: -; clone_size: -; cdr3_nt: TGTGCCAGCAGTTACTCTACTCCGAGCTACGAGCAGTACTTC; cdr3_aa: CASSYSTPSYEQYF
v_call: TRBV20-1; j_call: TRBJ2-1; d_call: -; clone_size: -; cdr3_nt: TGCAGTGTTACGACCTACAATGAGCAGTTCTTC; cdr3_aa: CSVTTYNEQFF
v_call: TRBV25-1; j_call: TRBJ2-1; d_call: -; clone_size: -; cdr3_nt: TGTGCCAGCAGTGAGAGGGGGAATGAGCAGTTCTTC; cdr3_aa: CASSERGNEQFF
v_call: TRBV6-5; j_call: TRBJ2-1; d_call: TRBD2; clone_size: -; cdr3_nt: TGTGCCAGCAGTTCACCGGGACTAGCGGGAGATAAGTTCTTC; cdr3_aa: CASSSPGLAGDKFF
v_call: TRBV7-9; j_call: TRBJ2-3; d_call: -; clone_size: -; cdr3_nt: TGTGCCAGCAGCTTGTCGCAGGTTACAGATACGCAGTATTTT; cdr3_aa: CASSLSQVTDTQYF
v_call: TRBV5-4; j_call: TRBJ1-4; d_call: -; clone_size: -; cdr3_nt: TGTGCCAGCAGCTTGTGGTCAGGGAGGGCTAATGAAAAACTGTTTTTT; cdr3_aa: CASSLWSGRANEKLFF
v_call: TRBV2; j_call: TRBJ2-5; d_call: -; clone_size: -; cdr3_nt: TGTGCCAGCAGTGTCAACACTCAAGAGACCCAGTACTTC; cdr3_aa: CASSVNTQETQYF
v_call: TRBV9; j_call: TRBJ1-2; d_call: TRBD1; clone_size: few; cdr3_nt: TGTGCCAGCAGCGTGACAGGGTCCTATGGCTACACCTTC; cdr3_aa: CASSVTGSYGYTF
v_call: TRBV11-2; j_call: TRBJ1-1; d_call: -; clone_size: -; cdr3_nt: TGTGCCAGCAGCTTAGTTATCGCCGGGATGAACACTGAAGCTTTCTTT; cdr3_aa: CASSLVIAGMNTEAFF
v_call: TRBV6-5; j_call: TRBJ1-5; d_call: -; clone_size: -; cdr3_nt: TGTGCCAGCAGTTACTCGGGGGCTTCAGGGGATCAGCCCCAGCATTTT; cdr3_aa: CASSYSGASGDQPQHF
v_call: TRBV9; j_call: TRBJ2-7; d_call: -; clone_size: once; cdr3_nt: TGTGCCAGCAGCGCCGGCCCTGTTGGGTCCTACGAGCAGTACTTC; cdr3_aa: CASSAGPVGSYEQYF
v_call: TRBV19; j_call: TRBJ1-3; d_call: -; clone_size: -; cdr3_nt: TGTGCCAGTACCACCTATAACACCATATATTTT; cdr3_aa: CASTTYNTIYF
v_call: TRBV11-2; j_call: TRBJ2-3; d_call: TRBD2; clone_size: -; cdr3_nt: TGTGCCAGCAGCTCCCCCATCCTAGCGGGAGGAAGCACAGATACGCAGTATTTT; cdr3_aa: CASSSPILAGGSTDTQYF
v_call: TRBV6-5; j_call: TRBJ2-7; d_call: TRBD1; clone_size: once; cdr3_nt: TGTGCCAGCAAACAGGGGGGCAGCCCCGTCTACGAGCAGTACTTC; cdr3_aa: CASKQGGSPVYEQYF
v_call: TRBV5-1; j_call: TRBJ2-7; d_call: -; clone_size: -; cdr3_nt: TGCGCCAGCAGCTTGGCTGGGACAAATTCCTACGAGCAGTACTTC; cdr3_aa: CASSLAGTNSYEQYF
v_call: TRBV5-4; j_call: TRBJ2-2; d_call: TRBD1; clone_size: -; cdr3_nt: TGTGCCAGCAGCTTGGCCCCCCCGGGACAGGGGACCGGCGGGGAGCTGTTTTTT; cdr3_aa: CASSLAPPGQGTGGELFF
v_call: TRBV6-6; j_call: TRBJ2-3; d_call: -; clone_size: -; cdr3_nt: TGTGCCAGCAGTCGCCGTTCCGATACGCAGTATTTT; cdr3_aa: CASSRRSDTQYF
v_call: TRBV7-3; j_call: TRBJ2-1; d_call: -; clone_size: -; cdr3_nt: TGTGCCAGCAGCGCCCAGTCCGTGAATGAGCAGTTCTTC; cdr3_aa: CASSAQSVNEQFF
v_call: TRBV6-1; j_call: TRBJ2-1; d_call: TRBD2; clone_size: -; cdr3_nt: TGTGCCAGCAGGCCCGGACTAGCGGGAGGTGAGCAGTTCTTC; cdr3_aa: CASRPGLAGGEQFF
v_call: TRBV28; j_call: TRBJ1-1; d_call: -; clone_size: few; cdr3_nt: TGTGCCAGCAACGGACAGCCGAACACTGAAGCTTTCTTT; cdr3_aa: CASNGQPNTEAFF
v_call: TRBV7-3; j_call: TRBJ1-4; d_call: -; clone_size: -; cdr3_nt: TGTGCCAGCAGACACCACGTGACAGCCAGGGAAAAACTGTTTTTT; cdr3_aa: CASRHHVTAREKLFF
v_call: TRBV18; j_call: TRBJ1-4; d_call: -; clone_size: -; cdr3_nt: TGTGCCAGCTCCCGCGGGGTTGCAACTAATGAAAAACTGTTTTTT; cdr3_aa: CASSRGVATNEKLFF
v_call: TRBV11-2; j_call: TRBJ2-1; d_call: -; clone_size: -; cdr3_nt: TGTGCCAGCAGCGTAGCGGAGGGTAGATCCAATGAGCAGTTCTTC; cdr3_aa: CASSVAEGRSNEQFF
v_call: TRBV2; j_call: TRBJ1-1; d_call: -; clone_size: few; cdr3_nt: TGTGCCAGCAGTGTTTCAGGATGGGACACTGAAGCTTTCTTT; cdr3_aa: CASSVSGWDTEAFF
v_call: TRBV6-5; j_call: TRBJ2-1; d_call: TRBD2; clone_size: -; cdr3_nt: TGTGCCAGCAGGGGACTAGCGGGAGGGGTCAATGAGCAGTTCTTC; cdr3_aa: CASRGLAGGVNEQFF
v_call: TRBV21-1; j_call: TRBJ2-1; d_call: -; clone_size: -; cdr3_nt: TGTGCCAGCAGCAAAATGGGGCTAGCGAGATTTATTAATGAGCAGTTCTTC; cdr3_aa: CASSKMGLARFINEQFF
v_call: TRBV6-1; j_call: TRBJ1-1; d_call: TRBD1; clone_size: -; cdr3_nt: TGTGCCAGCAGTGATTCGGACAGGGACACTGAAGCTTTCTTT; cdr3_aa: CASSDSDRDTEAFF
v_call: TRBV5-1; j_call: TRBJ2-7; d_call: -; clone_size: -; cdr3_nt: TGCGCCAGCACCTTGATCACAGGAGGCCCCTACGAGCAGTACTTC; cdr3_aa: CASTLITGGPYEQYF
v_call: TRBV19; j_call: TRBJ2-5; d_call: -; clone_size: -; cdr3_nt: TGTGCCAGTAGTATCGCAGGGCAGGAGACCCAGTACTTC; cdr3_aa: CASSIAGQETQYF
v_call: TRBV5-1; j_call: TRBJ2-7; d_call: TRBD2; clone_size: -; cdr3_nt: TGCGCCAGCAGCTTGCCCAGGGGTGGGCTAGCGGGAGTGTACGAGCAGTACTTC; cdr3_aa: CASSLPRGGLAGVYEQYF
v_call: TRBV7-9; j_call: TRBJ1-1; d_call: -; clone_size: -; cdr3_nt: TGTGCCAGCAGCTTACGGCAGGGGACTGAAGCTTTCTTT; cdr3_aa: CASSLRQGTEAFF
v_call: TRBV5-4; j_call: TRBJ2-1; d_call: TRBD1; clone_size: -; cdr3_nt: TGTGCCAGCAAGCCCCAGGACAGGGGGACGGGGCCTTACAATGAGCAGTTCTTC; cdr3_aa: CASKPQDRGTGPYNEQFF
v_call: TRBV2; j_call: TRBJ2-5; d_call: -; clone_size: -; cdr3_nt: TGTGCCAGCAGTGAACCGGGGACCCAGTACTTC; cdr3_aa: CASSEPGTQYF
v_call: TRBV5-1; j_call: TRBJ2-3; d_call: -; clone_size: -; cdr3_nt: TGCGCCAGCAGCTTGAGCGATCCACCCACAGATACGCAGTATTTT; cdr3_aa: CASSLSDPPTDTQYF
v_call: TRBV10-3; j_call: TRBJ2-5; d_call: -; clone_size: -; cdr3_nt: TGTGCCATCAGTGAGTCGCTCTCAGGTCTAGAGACCCAGTACTTC; cdr3_aa: CAISESLSGLETQYF
v_call: TRBV6-1; j_call: TRBJ2-7; d_call: -; clone_size: -; cdr3_nt: TGTGCCAGCAGATCTCCCATGTACTACGAGCAGTACTTC; cdr3_aa: CASRSPMYYEQYF